Detailed here is one T cell receptor beta chain. No antigen is known for it. The record originates from a study of T-cell reconstitution after alpha-beta-depleted transplantation in children. Notes on the study in general: Expanded graft clones numbering several hundred reportedly gave rise to alpha-beta T cells about two months after transplant. The authors attributed T-cell counts and diversity one year after transplant mostly to newly produced T cells. Diversity of TCRbeta at day 60 was high in some patients, arising from surviving recipient T cells and thymic progenitors.

The TCRbeta library was prepared with unique molecular identifiers. TCRdb independently ran MiXCR on the PCR reads; one entry per CDR3 protein. The sample comprises 700,000 to 850,000 distinct CDR3 sequences, 16% of which are singletons, and approximately 5% rests with the top ten. This sequence was found in a male patient aged 10 to 17 who had a stem cell transplant for acute lymphoblastic leukemia, so the T cells may come from the graft donor. Sequencing was performed on PBMCs, mostly from graft donor cells, taken 360 days after TCRalphabeta/CD19-depleted stem cell transplant.

CDR3 bases: TGTGCCAGCAGCCCCACCCCAGGGGTTAATTCACCCCTCCACTTT. It encodes CASSPTPGVNSPLHF. The chain couples TRBV5-5 to TRBJ1-6; possibly TRBD1 for D (6 bases). This CDR3 comprises 15 residues. Looked up from germline, CDR1 is SGHKS and CDR2 is YYEKEE (reference sequence). Between the trimmed V and J ends, which lost 4 bases and 6 bases, there was a span of 14 bases.